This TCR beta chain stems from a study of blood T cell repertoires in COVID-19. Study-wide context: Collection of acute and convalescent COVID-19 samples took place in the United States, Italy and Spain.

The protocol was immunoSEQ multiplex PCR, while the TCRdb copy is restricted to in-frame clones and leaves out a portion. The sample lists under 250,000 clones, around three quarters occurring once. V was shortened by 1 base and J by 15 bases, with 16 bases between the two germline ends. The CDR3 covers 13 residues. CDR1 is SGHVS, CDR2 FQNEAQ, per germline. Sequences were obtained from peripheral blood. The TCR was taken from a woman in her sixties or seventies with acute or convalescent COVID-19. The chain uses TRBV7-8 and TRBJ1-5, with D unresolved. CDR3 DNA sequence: TGTGCCAGCAGCTTAGACTATAAGGCCCCCGTGCATTTT. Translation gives CASSLDYKAPVHF.